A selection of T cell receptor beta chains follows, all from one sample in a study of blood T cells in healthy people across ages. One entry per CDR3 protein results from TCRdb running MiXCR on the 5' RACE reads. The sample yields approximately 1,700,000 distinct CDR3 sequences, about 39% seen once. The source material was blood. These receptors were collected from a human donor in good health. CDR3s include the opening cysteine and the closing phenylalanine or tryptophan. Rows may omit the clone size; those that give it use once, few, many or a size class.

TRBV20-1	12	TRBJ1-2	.	CSARDLHYGYTF
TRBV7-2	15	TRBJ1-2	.	CASSPLAGSDYGYTF
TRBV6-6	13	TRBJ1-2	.	CASSYSKAGEDTF
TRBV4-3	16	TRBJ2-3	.	CASSQYAGGPADTQYF
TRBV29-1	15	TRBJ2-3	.	CSVDSGGWTTDTQYF
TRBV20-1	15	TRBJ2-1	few	CSVLAGQRGYNEQFF
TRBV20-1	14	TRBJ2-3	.	CSAFSGGATDTQYF
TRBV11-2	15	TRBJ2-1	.	CASSRRSGAYNEQFF
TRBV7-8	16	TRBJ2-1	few	CASSPRLAGGTNEQFF
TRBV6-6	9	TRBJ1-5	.	CACNQPQHF
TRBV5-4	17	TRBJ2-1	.	CASSLEGAGGPGNEQFF
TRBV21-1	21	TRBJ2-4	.	CASSLYQTSGEPMGAKNIQYF
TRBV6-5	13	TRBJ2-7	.	CASREDNSYEQYF
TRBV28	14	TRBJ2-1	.	CASLRGLTYNEQFF
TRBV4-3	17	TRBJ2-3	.	CASSQSGGGLAADTQYF
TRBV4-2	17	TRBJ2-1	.	CASSQGGGAEIYNEQFF
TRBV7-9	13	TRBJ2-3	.	CAGSPVHTDTQYF
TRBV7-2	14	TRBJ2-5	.	CASSLLATAETQYF
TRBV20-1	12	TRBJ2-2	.	CSALGNTGELFF
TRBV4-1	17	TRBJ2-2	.	CASTHLAGGGNTGELFF
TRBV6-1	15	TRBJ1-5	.	CASRTPLGWDQPQHF
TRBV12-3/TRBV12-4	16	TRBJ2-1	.	CASSLQGTGPYNAQFF
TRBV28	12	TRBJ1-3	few	CASVSSGNTIYF
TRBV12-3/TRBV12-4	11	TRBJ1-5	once	CASSQGRPQHF
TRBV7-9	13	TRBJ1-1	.	CASSNLQGPEAFF
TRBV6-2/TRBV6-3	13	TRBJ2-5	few	CASRQSLQETQYF
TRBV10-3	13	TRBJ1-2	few	CAISDGENYGYTF
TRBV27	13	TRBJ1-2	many	CASSLTRNYGYTF
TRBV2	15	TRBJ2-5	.	CASSVENTGKETQYF
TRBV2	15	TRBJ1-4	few	CASSARGSGNAKLFF
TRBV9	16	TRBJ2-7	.	CASSGSTGEPTYEQYF
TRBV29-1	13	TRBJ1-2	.	CSVRSGFNYGNTF
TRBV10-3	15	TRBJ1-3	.	CAISEGRSSGNTIYF
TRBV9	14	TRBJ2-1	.	CASSVGDYHNEQFF
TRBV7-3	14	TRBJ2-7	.	CASSPTGGGELQYF
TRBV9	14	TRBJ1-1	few	CASSVVATNTEAFF
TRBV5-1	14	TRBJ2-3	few	CASSSYLVTDTQYF
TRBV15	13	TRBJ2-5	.	CATSREAEETQYF
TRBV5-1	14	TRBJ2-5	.	CASSSSSGGGEQYF
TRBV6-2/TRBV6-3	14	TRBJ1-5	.	CASSYEGANQPQHF